Each of the 28 T cell receptor beta chains below was sequenced from the same sample in a study of CD8+CD57+ T cells in acquired aplastic anemia. The TCR beta profiling, which covered VDJ combination and CDR3 sequence, was carried out using genomic DNA as the template. A single record per CDR3 protein comes from TCRdb applying MiXCR to the reads. The data contain about 220,000 distinct CDR3 sequences, roughly 35% of them singletons. Sequencing was carried out using sorted CD4+, CD8+, or CD8+CD57+ T cells (not recorded which) from PBMCs. The receptors originated from a human donor in good health, serving as a control.

This clonotype was picked up one time. A read error may account for a junction end that differs from germline. In DNA form, the CDR3 reads TGCGCCAGCAGCCATGTTAAAGGTAGCAGTCAGCCCCAGCATTTT. Protein: CASSHVKGSSQPQHF. The rearrangement joins TRBV4-3 to TRBJ1-5; no definite D call. CDR1 and CDR2 (germline): LGHNA, YSLEER. The CDR3 covers 15 residues.

A remark on this clonotype: One junction end disagrees with the germline gene, perhaps due to a read error. V gene TRBV5-1 combines with J gene TRBJ1-2; 7 nucleotides agree with TRBD1. Germline values: CDR1 SGHRS, CDR2 YFSETQ. This CDR3 region has 13 residues. This CDR3 is CASSLTGDYGYAF. The CDR3, as DNA: TGCGCCAGCAGCCTTACAGGGGACTATGGCTACGCCTTC.

The chain combines TRBV5-1 with TRBJ2-5; D unclear. Trimming pared 3 bases from V and 5 bases from J, leaving 14 bases between. This CDR3 region has 14 residues. From germline, CDR1 is SGHRS and CDR2 YFSETQ. The CDR3: CASSSVISAETQYF. CDR3 bases: TGCGCCAGCAGCTCGGTAATTTCGGCGGAGACCCAGTACTTC.

A few counts support this clonotype. V and J are TRBV10-3 and TRBJ1-6; 8 bases are shared with TRBD1. The length of the CDR3 is 14 residues. V lost 10 bases and J lost 4; bases outside the gene matches: 6. The germline V gene encodes CDR1 ENHRY and CDR2 SYGVKD. The CDR3 spells CASRTGPYNSPLHF. The CDR3 DNA reads TGTGCCAGCAGGACAGGGCCATATAATTCACCCCTCCACTTT.

This clonotype was seen at least ten times. The chain recombines TRBV29-1 with TRBJ2-2, with D maybe TRBD1 (6 bases). There are 14 residues in the CDR3. The V end lost 3 bases, the J end lost 0 bases, and 8 bases lay between the germline ends. The germline V gene has CDR1 SQVTM and CDR2 ANQGSEA. The CDR3 DNA reads TGCAGCGTTGAGGGGACAACGAACACCGGGGAGCTGTTTTTT. It encodes CSVEGTTNTGELFF.

This clonotype was found many times. The V and J genes are TRBV2 and TRBJ1-2; TRBD1 agrees at 11 bases. V dropped 4 bases and J dropped 8; count of bases not matched to a gene: 6. CDR1 is SNHLY and CDR2 is FYNNEI in the germline V gene. CDR3 size: 14 residues. CDR3 bases: TGTGCCAGCAGTGGGACAGGGGGCACTGGCGGCTACACCTTC. Protein: CASSGTGGTGGYTF. Full variable domain (outside the CDR3, taken from reference TRBV2 and TRBJ1-2): EPEVTQTPSHQVTQMGQEVILRCVPISNHLYFYWYRQILGQKVEFLVSFYNNEISEKSEIFDDQFSVERPDGSNFTLKIRSTKLEDSAMYFCASSGTGGTGGYTFGSGTRLTVV.

Details on this clonotype: This may stem from a read error, because a much larger clone lies one nucleotide away. Since the CDR3 does not end with the conserved phenylalanine or tryptophan, this likely comes from a read error. This chain uses TRBV27 with TRBJ1-2; weak D call: TRBD1 (6 bases). V lost 6 bases, J lost 8 bases, and 16 bases lay in between. Germline loops: CDR1 MNHEY, CDR2 SMNVEV (reference sequence). The CDR3 has 13 amino acids. In DNA form, the CDR3 reads TGTGCCAGCAGATTCAGACAGGACGAGGGCTACACCCTC. Its protein product is CASRFRQDEGYTL.

J is TRBJ1-2 and V is TRBV3-1; perhaps TRBD1 as D (5 bases). Per the germline V gene, CDR1 is LGHDT and CDR2 is YNNKEL (reference sequence). This CDR3 is built from 14 residues. Trimming took off 1 base at V and 3 bases at J, with 9 bases between the two ends. CDR3 nucleotide sequence: TGTGCCAGCAGCCAAGGGAGGGGTGACTATGGCTACACCTTC. This gives the protein CASSQGRGDYGYTF.

This clonotype was counted only a few times. Since a much larger clone is just one base distant, this may be a read error. The genes are TRBV2 and TRBJ1-2; 9 bases map to TRBD1. Germline V gene sequence: CDR1 SNHLY, CDR2 FYNNEI. Unmatched junction bases numbered 8, after V lost 5 bases and J lost 7 bases. The CDR3 consists of 14 residues. In DNA, the CDR3 is TGTGCCAGCAGTTACTCGGGACAGGGCTGTGGCTACACCTTC. It codes for CASSYSGQGCGYTF.

Note on this clonotype: A much larger clone sits a single nucleotide away, making a read error possible. Since no conserved phenylalanine or tryptophan closes the CDR3, a read error is the likely cause. This rearrangement joins TRBV5-1 to TRBJ1-1; 8 positions agree with TRBD1. V lost 4 bases and J lost 3; bases outside the gene matches: 11. This CDR3 region has 16 residues. CDR1 SGHRS and CDR2 YFSETQ come from the germline V gene. This CDR3 reads CASSTIPQGADTEAFL. In DNA form, the CDR3 reads TGCGCCAGCAGCACCATCCCGCAGGGGGCGGACACTGAAGCTTTCCTT.

The table lists this clonotype with many counts. The chain has TRBV29-1 and TRBJ2-7; the D is unclear. The length of the CDR3 is 14 residues. Trimming shortened V by 4 bases and J by 0 bases, and 13 bases separated the two germline ends. Germline lookup yields CDR1 SQVTM and CDR2 ANQGSEA. CDR3 DNA sequence: TGCAGCGTTGGGTATTACGGATACTCCTACGAGCAGTACTTC. Protein: CSVGYYGYSYEQYF.

This clonotype showed up many times. The gene calls are TRBV6-1 and TRBJ2-7; no firm D call. Germline V lookup: CDR1 MNHNS, CDR2 SASEGT. The V and J ends lost 6 bases and 1 base respectively, with 16 bases between them. There are 15 residues in the CDR3. In nucleotides, the CDR3 is TGTGCCAGCAGGCCGAACCCGGGTGGATCCTACGAGCAGTACTTC. Translated, it gives CASRPNPGGSYEQYF.

This clonotype was seen ten or more times. V usage is TRBV20-1 and J usage is TRBJ1-1; D is possibly TRBD1 (6 bases). The CDR3 covers 13 residues. The V gene lost 3 bases and the J gene lost 8 bases, with 16 bases spanning the gap. CDR1 is DFQATT and CDR2 is SNEGSKA in the germline V gene (reference sequence). The CDR3 protein is CSARRETGLEAFF. The CDR3 nucleotides read TGCAGTGCTAGGCGGGAGACAGGTCTGGAAGCTTTCTTT.

There are a few counts of this clonotype. The CDR3 spells CASSLQVGEKLFF. CDR3 DNA: TGCGCCAGCAGCCTACAGGTCGGTGAAAAACTGTTTTTT. The gene calls are TRBV5-1 and TRBJ1-4; a weak D match, TRBD1 (5 bases). Trimming took off 4 bases at V and 7 bases at J, with 11 bases between the two ends. The CDR3 length is 13 residues. In germline, CDR1 is SGHRS, CDR2 YFSETQ.

V and J are TRBV28 and TRBJ2-2; D is undetermined. This CDR3 comprises 16 residues. Germline V gives CDR1 MDHEN, CDR2 SYDVKM. V was trimmed by 1 base and J by 1 base, leaving 10 bases between them. As DNA, the CDR3 is TGTGCCAGCAGTTTATTATCCGGCGAGAACACCGGGGAGCTGTTTTTT. As protein: CASSLLSGENTGELFF.

The chain is built from TRBV7-2 and TRBJ2-5, with D perhaps being TRBD1 or TRBD2 (6 bases each). The germline CDR1 and CDR2 sequences are SGHTA and FQGNSA. V was clipped by 5 bases and J by 6 bases, with 19 bases between them. The CDR3 length is 15 residues. The CDR3 sequence: CASSREYGGGKTQYF. Here the CDR3 DNA reads TGTGCCAGCAGCCGGGAGTATGGAGGGGGAAAGACCCAGTACTTC. Combining the CDR3 with reference TRBV7-2 and TRBJ2-5 gives the whole variable domain GAGVSQSPSNKVTEKGKDVELRCDPISGHTALYWYRQSLGQGLEFLIYFQGNSAPDKSGLPSDRFSAERTGGSVSTLTIQRTQQEDSAVYLCASSREYGGGKTQYFGPGTRLLVL.

In the case of this clonotype: One base away lies a much larger clone, so this may be a sequencing read error. The CDR3 loop is CASSLKSLNYGYAF. The CDR3, as DNA: TGTGCCAGCAGCTTAAAGTCTCTTAACTATGGCTACGCCTTC. This sequence joins TRBV13 and TRBJ1-2; D is unresolved. Per germline, CDR1 PRHDT and CDR2 FYEKMQ (reference sequence). The CDR3 has 14 amino acids.

Concerning this clonotype: With a much larger clone just one base away, this may be a read error. The chain joins TRBV24-1 to TRBJ2-3; 14 nucleotides line up with TRBD2. Germline CDR1 KGHDR, CDR2 SFDVKD. The CDR3 extends over 18 amino acids. CDR3 sequence: CATGDSGTSGSSTDTQYF. CDR3 DNA sequence: TGTGCCACCGGTGATTCGGGGACTAGCGGGAGCAGCACAGATACGCAGTATTTT.

This clonotype was recorded at least ten times. The chain uses TRBV11-2 and TRBJ2-7, with 8 positions matching TRBD1. After removal of 1 base from V and 6 bases from J, the junction contained 11 bases not matched to a gene. This CDR3 region has 16 residues. Germline V gives CDR1 SGHAT, CDR2 FQNNGV. The CDR3 DNA reads TGTGCCAGCAGCTTAGGGCGACAGGGGAGCTTGGGCGAGCAGTACTTC. Amino acids: CASSLGRQGSLGEQYF. The complete variable domain, with remaining parts taken from reference TRBV11-2 and TRBJ2-7, reads EAGVAQSPRYKIIEKRQSVAFWCNPISGHATLYWYQQILGQGPKLLIQFQNNGVVDDSQLPKDRFSAERLKGVDSTLKIQPAKLEDSAVYLCASSLGRQGSLGEQYFGPGTRLTVT.

This clonotype was counted ten times or more. The chain has TRBV5-1 and TRBJ1-1; no firm D call. Looked up from germline, CDR1 is SGHRS and CDR2 is YFSETQ. The CDR3 covers 14 residues. V was trimmed by 0 bases and J by 1 base, leaving 7 bases between them. CDR3 DNA: TGCGCCAGCAGCTTGGGTTCAGCGAACACTGAAGCTTTCTTT. It translates to CASSLGSANTEAFF.

For this clonotype: A much larger clonotype is one base distant, so this may be a read error. The chain has TRBV2 and TRBJ2-3; a weak D match, TRBD2 (5 bases). V lost 2 bases and J 4 bases, leaving 10 bases between the germline ends. The V gene's germline CDR1 is SNHLY and CDR2 FYNNEI. There are 14 residues in the CDR3. This CDR3 reads CASSEMLGADTQYF. The CDR3 DNA follows: TGTGCCAGCAGTGAAATGCTCGGGGCAGATACGCAGTATTTT.

This clonotype has a single count. A junction end diverges from the germline sequence, so it may reflect a read error. This chain links TRBV10-3 with TRBJ1-2; 9 bases line up with TRBD1. The germline V gene encodes CDR1 ENHRY and CDR2 SYGVKD. The CDR3 has 14 amino acids. The CDR3 reads CASSLPPGQGGNTF. In nucleotides, the CDR3 is TGTGCCAGCAGTCTCCCCCCGGGACAGGGTGGAAACACCTTC.

In this sample, this clonotype turned up a few times. V and J are TRBV5-1 and TRBJ2-1, with TRBD2 matching 9 bases. Trimming cost V 5 bases and J 6 bases; bases outside gene matches: 15. Germline V gene sequence: CDR1 SGHRS, CDR2 YFSETQ. The CDR3 has 17 amino acids. CDR3 nucleotide sequence: TGCGCCAGCAGGCTGGGTTCTATAGCGGGAGATGTCAATGAGCAGTTCTTC. Protein sequence: CASRLGSIAGDVNEQFF. The whole variable domain, filled in from reference TRBV5-1 and TRBJ2-1, reads KAGVTQTPRYLIKTRGQQVTLSCSPISGHRSVSWYQQTPGQGLQFLFEYFSETQRNKGNFPGRFSGRQFSNSRSEMNVSTLELGDSALYLCASRLGSIAGDVNEQFFGPGTRLTVL.

This chain joins TRBV2 and TRBJ2-7; TRBD2 aligns across 11 bases. The germline V gene encodes CDR1 SNHLY and CDR2 FYNNEI. This CDR3 region has 15 residues. Losses at the gene ends were 6 bases for V and 1 base for J; bases not matched to a gene: 5. The CDR3 nucleotides read TGTGCCAGCAGCGTAGGGACTAGCGGATCCTACGAGCAGTACTTC. Translated, it gives CASSVGTSGSYEQYF.

This clonotype was observed at least ten times. The V call is TRBV2, the J call TRBJ1-2; a possible D gene is TRBD1 (6 bases). Germline CDR1 and CDR2: SNHLY and FYNNEI. There are 14 residues in the CDR3. V lost 5 bases and J 0 bases, leaving 10 bases between the germline ends. The CDR3 region is CASSPDRANYGYTF. The CDR3 DNA sequence: TGTGCCAGCAGTCCGGACAGAGCTAACTATGGCTACACCTTC.

At least ten counts were recorded for this clonotype. The chain's CDR3 is CATSEGTHLGTQYF. The CDR3 DNA reads as TGTGCCACCAGTGAAGGGACCCACTTAGGGACCCAGTACTTC. The chain employs TRBV24-1 and TRBJ2-5; D is possibly TRBD1 or TRBD2 (5 bases each). The CDR3 runs 14 residues. Germline V gene lookup returns CDR1 KGHDR and CDR2 SFDVKD. V lost 4 bases and J 7 bases, leaving 15 bases between the germline ends.

This clonotype has a count of ten or more. J is TRBJ1-3 and V is TRBV15; D is perhaps TRBD1 (5 bases). V lost 3 bases and J lost 0, with 12 bases in between. The CDR3 has 16 amino acids. Germline V gene data show CDR1 as LNHNV and CDR2 as YYDKDF (reference sequence). Written as DNA, the CDR3 is TGTGCCACCAGCAGCCCTGGGACTCTCTCTGGAAACACCATATATTTT. It specifies CATSSPGTLSGNTIYF. The complete variable domain, with remaining parts taken from reference TRBV15 and TRBJ1-3, reads DAMVIQNPRYQVTQFGKPVTLSCSQTLNHNVMYWYQQKSSQAPKLLFHYYDKDFNNEADTPDNFQSRRPNTSFCFLDIRSPGLGDTAMYLCATSSPGTLSGNTIYFGEGSWLTVV.

This clonotype came up a few times. This sequence joins TRBV7-2 and TRBJ2-2; TRBD2 matches at 9 bases. The CDR3 is 16 residues long. Germline V CDR1 and CDR2: SGHTA, FQGNSA. V shed 2 bases, J shed 3 bases, and the junction held 4 bases outside the gene matches. CDR3 DNA sequence: TGTGCCAGCAGCTTAACGGGGACTAGCTACACCGGGGAGCTGTTTTTT. As protein: CASSLTGTSYTGELFF.